The following is a T cell receptor (beta chain) sequence with its context. CDR3 length: 14 amino acids. Germline lookup yields CDR1 DFQATT and CDR2 SNEGSKA (reference sequence). Trimming shortened V by 3 bases and J by 0 bases, and 9 bases separated the two germline ends. This specimen belongs to a study of identical twins. TCRdb analysed the 5' RACE reads with MiXCR anew, one entry per CDR3 protein. The sample holds fewer than 900,000 distinct CDR3 sequences; approximately 18% are singletons and the top ten take around 12%. Each donor (without exception) was a healthy Caucasian. The same specimen was also included in a second study, on T cells expressing NK-cell markers. That source reports: Sequenced donors, eight in total, included seven who were HCMV-seropositive and one who was seronegative. Dominant NKG2C+ clonotypes in 6 or 7 donors made up about 1.0-7.5% of CD8+ T cells.

The sample taken for sequencing was PBMCs. The chain recombines TRBV20-1 with TRBJ1-5; no firm D call. The source of this sequence is a woman under 30 in good health. The DNA of the CDR3 is TGCAGTGCTAGGGACCCCGATAGCAATCAGCCCCAGCATTTT. This sequence encodes CSARDPDSNQPQHF.